The sequence of this TCR beta chain was determined in a study of blood T cell repertoires in COVID-19. For the study at large: Whether acute or convalescent, the COVID-19 samples came from the United States, Italy and Spain. PBMCs, B-cell-depleted T cells, or T cells were the source of the cDNA or gDNA that made up the material.

Authors' analysis steps: Estimates of nucleated cell counts were drawn from the amplification of reference gene primers. The method was immunoSEQ multiplex PCR; TCRdb's version includes in-frame clones alone and lacks a portion of them. Clone size and the V and J calls come from that table; the DNA yielded D and trimming. Of 300,000 to 500,000 clones listed, 70% to 90% are singletons. Trimming took 6 bases from V and 2 from J; bases not matched to a gene: 7. The CDR3 spans 15 residues. Germline V lookup: CDR1 LNHDA, CDR2 SQIVND (reference sequence). Clinical history as reported by participants underpinned cohort assignment.

The chain recombines TRBV19 with TRBJ1-2; 9 bases are shared with TRBD1. The sequencing input was PBMCs or T cells enriched from blood (not recorded which). The origin of this receptor is a woman in her 30s with acute COVID-19. This chain's CDR3 is CASRPGQGHNYGYTF. The CDR3 region has the DNA TGTGCCAGTAGGCCGGGACAGGGCCACAACTATGGCTACACCTTC.